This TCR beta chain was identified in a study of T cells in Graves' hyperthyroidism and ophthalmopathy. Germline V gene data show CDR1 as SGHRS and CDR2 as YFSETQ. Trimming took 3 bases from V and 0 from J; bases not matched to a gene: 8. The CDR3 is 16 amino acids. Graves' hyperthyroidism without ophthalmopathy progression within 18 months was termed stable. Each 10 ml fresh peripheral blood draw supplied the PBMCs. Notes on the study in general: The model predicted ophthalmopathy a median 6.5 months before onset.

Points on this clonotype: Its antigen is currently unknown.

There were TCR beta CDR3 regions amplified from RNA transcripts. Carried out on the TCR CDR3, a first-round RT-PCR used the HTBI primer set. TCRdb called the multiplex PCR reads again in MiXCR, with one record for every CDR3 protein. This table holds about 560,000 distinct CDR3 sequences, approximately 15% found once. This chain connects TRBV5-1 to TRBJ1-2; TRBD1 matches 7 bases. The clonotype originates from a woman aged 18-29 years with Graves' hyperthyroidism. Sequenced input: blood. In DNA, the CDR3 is TGCGCCAGCAGCTGGGACAGCGCCACCTCTAACTATGGCTACACCTTC. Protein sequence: CASSWDSATSNYGYTF.